Below, one TCR beta chain is given with its context. These data belong to a study of blood T cell repertoires in COVID-19. Germline V gene sequence: CDR1 SNHLY, CDR2 FYNNEI. The CDR3 contains 15 residues. Between the trimmed V and J ends, which lost 6 bases and 4 bases, there was a span of 16 bases. Original processing notes: How many nucleated cells were present was estimated from reference gene primer amplification. Repertoires were generated with immunoSEQ multiplex PCR, while TCRdb's copy carries only in-frame clones and drops some. The V and J calls and clone size were taken over from that table, and D and trimming were inferred from the DNA. Of 130,000 to 150,000 clones listed, approximately 84% are singletons.

What was sequenced was peripheral blood. The V call is TRBV2, the J call TRBJ1-3; D is undetermined. This clonotype was sampled from a human donor with acute or convalescent COVID-19. The donor label of this sample is uncertain. The CDR3 protein is CASSVSGEGGNTIYF. The CDR3 region has the DNA TGTGCCAGCAGCGTCTCTGGTGAGGGAGGAAACACCATATATTTT.